This T cell receptor (beta chain) was sequenced in a study of cytomegalovirus exposure and HLA in healthy donors. Whole-study findings and limits: It was likely that a cluster of highly shared sequence variants was a sequencing artifact.

The PCR used 60 Vbeta and 13 Jbeta primers. Sequencing used immunoSEQ multiplex PCR; TCRdb keeps in-frame clones, though not all of them. This sample yields 100,000 to 150,000 clones, of which approximately 78% are seen a single time; about 3% belongs to the top ten. The CDR3 runs 14 residues. V gave up 7 bases and J gave up 5 bases; unmatched junction bases: 4. Germline CDR1 is MNHNS and CDR2 is SASEGT. Comment on this clone: Its target is not known.

J is TRBJ1-6 and V is TRBV6-1, with 8 nucleotides matching TRBD1. Sequencing input: PBMCs. The TCR comes from a human donor in good health. In DNA, the CDR3 is TGTGCCAGCACCGCGACAGGGGATAATTCACCCCTCCACTTT. It is translated as CASTATGDNSPLHF.